Below, 28 T cell receptor beta chains from the same sample are listed, as sequenced in a study of regulatory T cells in long-lasting Graves disease. Both iRepertoire HTBI primers and Arm-PCR of CDR3 regions were used to build the TCR beta libraries. Each CDR3 protein is one row after TCRdb ran MiXCR on the multiplex PCR reads. This sample has 390,000 or so distinct CDR3 sequences; approximately 23% occur once, and the top ten carry about 29%. The time point is: persistent/refractory GD, antithyroid drugs over 5 years with positive TRAb. RNA from PBMCs was the source of the TCR library. The material sequenced was peripheral blood mononuclear cells (PBMCs), taken when the disease was refractory, from a patient treated with antithyroid drugs. Every receptor here comes from a woman in her forties with Graves disease.

This clonotype was seen many times. The gene calls are TRBV28 and TRBJ1-6; D is unresolved. The CDR3 has 12 amino acids. Per germline, CDR1 MDHEN and CDR2 SYDVKM. Trimming left V 8 bases short and J 9 bases short, with 11 bases between. CDR3 in amino acids: CASLSYGSPLHF. The DNA for the CDR3 is TGTGCCAGCCTTTCATACGGTTCACCCCTCCACTTT.

The V gene is TRBV20-1, the J gene TRBJ2-4; D is unresolved. Looked up from germline, CDR1 is DFQATT and CDR2 is SNEGSKA (reference sequence). The CDR3 loop spans 16 amino acids. V was clipped by 2 bases and J by 0 bases, with 14 bases between them. The CDR3 loop reads CSARPVSYGAKNIQYF. As DNA, the CDR3 is TGCAGTGCTAGACCGGTTTCCTACGGAGCCAAAAACATTCAGTACTTC.

Note on this clonotype: A read error is likely, as this CDR3 ends without the conserved phenylalanine or tryptophan. This chain connects TRBV7-2 to TRBJ2-5, with D perhaps matching TRBD1 or TRBD2 (5 bases each). Germline lookup yields CDR1 SGHTA and CDR2 FQGNSA. The V gene lost 3 bases and the J gene lost 6 bases, with 17 bases spanning the gap. CDR3 length: 15 residues. The CDR3 protein is CASSFGAGVPQTQYS. DNA of the CDR3: TGTGCCAGCAGCTTTGGGGCCGGGGTTCCTCAGACCCAGTACTCC.

This clonotype was counted many times. The rearrangement uses TRBV29-1 and TRBJ2-7; no definite D call. The CDR3 has 11 amino acids. V was cut by 5 bases and J by 7 bases, with 12 bases left in between. In germline, CDR1 is SQVTM, CDR2 ANQGSEA. The DNA for the CDR3 is TGCAGCGTTCGGGTAATAGAGGAGCAGTACTTC. Translated, it gives CSVRVIEEQYF.

The sample holds many counts of this clonotype. V and J are TRBV7-8 and TRBJ2-5; perhaps TRBD1 as D (5 bases). This CDR3 has 15 amino acids. Germline V CDR1 and CDR2: SGHVS, FQNEAQ. Trimming took 8 bases from V and 5 from J, leaving 21 bases between them. CDR3 region: CASAMGPGRDETQYF. The CDR3 coding sequence is TGTGCCAGCGCCATGGGCCCAGGGCGTGATGAGACCCAGTACTTC.

The CDR3 DNA reads TGCAGTGCTAGAGCGAACTTAATGGAGACCCAGTACTTC. Encoded protein: CSARANLMETQYF. V and J are TRBV20-1 and TRBJ2-5; no firm D call. From germline, CDR1 is DFQATT and CDR2 SNEGSKA (reference sequence). Trimming took off 1 base at V and 5 bases at J, with 11 bases between the two ends. The CDR3 runs to 13 residues.

This clonotype was seen repeatedly, ten times or more. The rearrangement links TRBV12-3 or TRBV12-4 to TRBJ2-7; D tentatively reads TRBD1 or TRBD2 (5 bases each). The CDR3 contains 13 residues. Trimming stripped 6 bases from V and 0 bases from J, with 9 bases between. CDR3 region: CASSRESSYEQYF. The CDR3 region has the DNA TGTGCCAGCAGCAGGGAGAGCTCCTACGAGCAGTACTTC.

This clonotype has more than one count but fewer than ten. The chain carries TRBV7-2 and TRBJ2-1; D might be TRBD1 (5 bases). The CDR3 is 17 residues long. Between the trimmed V and J ends, which lost 5 bases and 7 bases, there was a span of 24 bases. CDR1 is SGHTA, CDR2 FQGNSA, per germline. The CDR3 nucleotides read TGTGCCAGCAGCCATCCCCCCGGCCGGGCAGGGATGAATGAGCAGTTCTTC. It codes for CASSHPPGRAGMNEQFF.

This clonotype has only one observation. V usage is TRBV28 and J usage is TRBJ2-3; D might be TRBD1 or TRBD2, each matching 5 bases. Between the trimmed V and J ends, which lost 6 bases and 6 bases, there was a span of 31 bases. The germline V gene encodes CDR1 MDHEN and CDR2 SYDVKM. The CDR3 covers 19 residues. The CDR3 spells CASSSESTSEGTVGDTQYF. The DNA for the CDR3 is TGTGCCAGCAGCAGTGAGAGCACCTCTGAGGGGACCGTGGGGGATACGCAGTATTTT.

This clonotype was seen more than once but under ten times. DNA of the CDR3: TGTGCCAGCAGCTATGGCCGGGGTGAGGAGACCCAGTACTTC. Its protein is CASSYGRGEETQYF. V is TRBV11-3 and J is TRBJ2-5, with TRBD2 as a possible D gene (5 bases). Germline assignment: CDR1 SGHNT and CDR2 YENEEA. This CDR3 comprises 14 residues. The ends were cut back, 4 bases at V and 5 bases at J, with 14 bases in the middle.

The J gene is TRBJ1-1, the V gene TRBV5-1, with TRBD1 as a possible D gene (5 bases). V was trimmed by 4 bases and J by 1 base, leaving 11 bases between them. Germline CDR1 reads SGHRS; CDR2 reads YFSETQ. This CDR3 comprises 14 residues. The CDR3 reads CASSLRGPNTEAFF. The CDR3 nucleotides read TGCGCCAGCAGCCTCCGGGGCCCGAACACTGAAGCTTTCTTT.

Points on this clonotype: This probably arose from a read error, given a far larger clone one base away. The chain combines TRBV7-9 with TRBJ2-5; perhaps TRBD2 as D (5 bases). The CDR3 extends over 15 amino acids. Germline loops: CDR1 SEHNR, CDR2 FQNEAQ (reference sequence). DNA for the CDR3: TGTGCCAGCAGTGATTTGGTAGCTGGGGAGAAGACCCGGTACTTC. Translated, it gives CASSDLVAGEKTRYF.

This chain joins TRBV7-9 and TRBJ2-7; D could derive from TRBD1 or TRBD2 (5 bases each). With 5 bases removed from V and 4 bases from J, the gap between germline ends came to 21 bases. CDR1 and CDR2 (germline): SEHNR, FQNEAQ (reference sequence). This CDR3 region has 16 residues. The CDR3 loop is CASSRFGGRDLYEQYF. CDR3 DNA sequence: TGTGCCAGCAGCCGTTTCGGCGGCAGGGACCTATACGAGCAGTACTTC.

This clonotype has a handful of counts. V gene TRBV5-1 combines with J gene TRBJ1-1, with D unclear. The V gene's germline CDR1 is SGHRS and CDR2 YFSETQ. Trimming cost V 6 bases and J 1 base, with 10 bases left between them. The CDR3 has 13 amino acids. CDR3 DNA: TGCGCCAGCACGGCAAGATCGAACACTGAAGCTTTCTTT. It codes for CASTARSNTEAFF.

V is TRBV13 and J is TRBJ2-5, with no clear D. CDR1 is PRHDT, CDR2 FYEKMQ, per germline (reference sequence). The CDR3 is made up of 13 amino acids. V gave up 5 bases and J gave up 3 bases, with 10 bases separating them. CDR3 DNA: TGTGCCAGCAGCCAGACAAGCGAAGAGACCCAGTACTTC. It specifies CASSQTSEETQYF.

The J gene is TRBJ1-1, the V gene TRBV4-1, with a weak D call TRBD1 (6 bases). In germline, CDR1 is MGHRA, CDR2 YSYEKL. The CDR3 length is 14 residues. V lost 7 bases and J 4 bases, leaving 16 bases between the germline ends. CDR3 nucleotide sequence: TGCGCCAGCAAATCCCCCAGCAGGGGCACTGAAGCTTTCTTT. Residues: CASKSPSRGTEAFF.

There are a few counts of this clonotype. The V and J genes are TRBV29-1 and TRBJ1-1; maybe TRBD1 (5 bases). CDR3 size: 13 residues. Trimming took off 6 bases at V and 5 bases at J, with 16 bases between the two ends. Germline CDR1 and CDR2: SQVTM and ANQGSEA. The CDR3 sequence: CSVRRGIETEAFF. For the CDR3, the DNA is TGCAGCGTCCGTCGGGGGATCGAGACTGAAGCTTTCTTT.

This clonotype was detected ten times or more. The chain employs TRBV20-1 and TRBJ2-2; D is undetermined. V shed 5 bases and J shed 3 bases, with 16 bases lying between them. Germline CDR1 is DFQATT and CDR2 is SNEGSKA (reference sequence). The CDR3 extends over 15 amino acids. In nucleotides, the CDR3 is TGCAGTGCTTCTTACGGGCAGTACCACACCGGGGAGCTGTTTTTT. Residues: CSASYGQYHTGELFF.

The genes are TRBV2 and TRBJ2-1; 13 positions match TRBD2. From germline, CDR1 is SNHLY and CDR2 FYNNEI. V was pared by 0 bases and J by 0 bases, with 2 bases of the junction left unmatched. The CDR3 length is 18 residues. This chain's CDR3 is CASSEAGLAGVSYNEQFF. DNA of the CDR3: TGTGCCAGCAGTGAAGCCGGACTAGCGGGAGTCTCCTACAATGAGCAGTTCTTC.

This clonotype was seen a few times. The V and J genes are TRBV11-2 and TRBJ2-1; a weak D match, TRBD2 (5 bases). V was shortened by 1 base and J by 9 bases, with 13 bases between the two germline ends. Germline CDR1 SGHAT, CDR2 FQNNGV. CDR3 length: 14 amino acids. In nucleotides, the CDR3 is TGTGCCAGCAGCTTAGTGGCGGGCCGGGGTGAGCAGTTCTTC. Its protein product is CASSLVAGRGEQFF.

The chain joins TRBV5-1 to TRBJ1-5; 10 bases match TRBD1. This CDR3 spans 15 amino acids. Losses at the gene ends were 3 bases for V and 7 bases for J; bases not matched to a gene: 7. The germline gives CDR1 SGHRS, CDR2 YFSETQ. The CDR3 nucleotides are TGCGCCAGCAGCTCGGGGACAGGGGAAGACCAGCCCCAGCATTTT. Translating it yields CASSSGTGEDQPQHF. Full variable domain (rest looked up from reference TRBV5-1 and TRBJ1-5): KAGVTQTPRYLIKTRGQQVTLSCSPISGHRSVSWYQQTPGQGLQFLFEYFSETQRNKGNFPGRFSGRQFSNSRSEMNVSTLELGDSALYLCASSSGTGEDQPQHFGDGTRLSIL.

The rearrangement links TRBV7-9 to TRBJ1-5; the D gene is possibly TRBD1 (6 bases). From germline, CDR1 is SEHNR and CDR2 FQNEAQ (reference sequence). V was clipped by 4 bases and J by 0 bases, with 25 bases between them. The CDR3 sequence is 20 residues long. CDR3: CASSSWATGGASDSNQPQHF. CDR3 bases: TGTGCCAGCAGCTCTTGGGCGACTGGGGGGGCCAGTGATAGCAATCAGCCCCAGCATTTT.

This clonotype appeared many times. CDR3 bases: TGTGCCAGCAGTTTACCGGATTATGAAGTGAAACTGTTTTTT. Residues: CASSLPDYEVKLFF. The chain combines TRBV28 with TRBJ1-4; D is unclear. Germline-derived CDR1 and CDR2 are MDHEN and SYDVKM. The CDR3 spans 14 residues. V dropped 2 bases and J dropped 11 bases, with 15 bases sitting between them.

This clonotype was counted a few times. Since a much larger clone is just one base distant, this may be a read error. The chain combines TRBV6-9 with TRBJ1-2; D remains ambiguous. Germline V gene data show CDR1 as MNHGY and CDR2 as SVAAGI. The CDR3 is 14 residues long. The CDR3 DNA reads as TGTGCCAGCAGTTACTCACGGCCAACCACTGGCTACGCCTTC. Amino acid sequence: CASSYSRPTTGYAF.

This clonotype was found many times. The chain links TRBV28 to TRBJ1-6; D is possibly TRBD1 (5 bases). The V gene lost 8 bases and the J gene lost 2 bases, with 13 bases spanning the gap. Germline values: CDR1 MDHEN, CDR2 SYDVKM. The CDR3 consists of 15 residues. The CDR3 region has the DNA TGTGCCAGCCTTGGGGGGGGGACCTATAATTCACCCCTCCACTTT. It codes for CASLGGGTYNSPLHF.

In this sample, this clonotype turned up many times. The chain employs TRBV28 and TRBJ1-5; D is undetermined. Germline loops: CDR1 MDHEN, CDR2 SYDVKM. The CDR3 consists of 14 residues. V shed 1 base and J shed 1 base, with 5 bases lying between them. The CDR3 DNA sequence: TGTGCCAGCAGTTTATTGCAGAGCAATCAGCCCCAGCATTTT. It translates to CASSLLQSNQPQHF.

This clonotype was picked up a small number of times. The chain couples TRBV6-1 to TRBJ1-5, with D possibly matching TRBD1 (6 bases). CDR3 length: 15 residues. The V and J ends lost 8 bases and 2 bases respectively, with 16 bases between them. The germline CDR1 and CDR2 sequences are MNHNS and SASEGT. CDR3 nucleotide sequence: TGTGCCAGCGGTCCCCAGGGGACGGGCAATCAGCCCCAGCATTTT. Its protein product is CASGPQGTGNQPQHF.

The sample holds many counts of this clonotype. This chain uses TRBV20-1 with TRBJ1-2, with TRBD1 matching 8 bases. Per germline, CDR1 DFQATT and CDR2 SNEGSKA (reference sequence). V was pared by 5 bases and J by 3 bases, with 5 bases of the junction left unmatched. This CDR3 is built from 13 residues. CDR3 coding DNA: TGCAGTGCTCGGACAGGGCAACACTATGGCTACACCTTC. It specifies CSARTGQHYGYTF.